Given below is one TCR beta chain in context. The germline V gene has CDR1 SGHRS and CDR2 YFSETQ. The CDR3 runs 14 residues. Trimming took off 4 bases at V and 0 bases at J, with 10 bases between the two ends. Produced via immunoSEQ multiplex PCR; TCRdb's table is partial and in-frame only. The sample has over 85,000 clones, approximately 87% seen once. This entry is derived from a study of blood T cell repertoires in COVID-19. The sample taken for sequencing was peripheral blood. The TCR comes from a human donor in a cohort sampled during active COVID-19. This chain links TRBV5-1 with TRBJ1-1; D possibly corresponds to TRBD1 (5 bases). The CDR3 loop is CASSQDTLNTEAFF. The CDR3 coding sequence is TGCGCCAGCAGCCAGGACACGTTGAACACTGAAGCTTTCTTT.